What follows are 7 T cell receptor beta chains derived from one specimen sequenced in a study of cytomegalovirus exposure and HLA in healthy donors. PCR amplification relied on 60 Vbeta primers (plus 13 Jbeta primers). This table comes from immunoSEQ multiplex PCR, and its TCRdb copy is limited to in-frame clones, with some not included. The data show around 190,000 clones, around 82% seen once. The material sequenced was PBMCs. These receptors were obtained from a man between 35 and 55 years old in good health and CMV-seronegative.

The DNA for the CDR3 is TGTGCCAGCAGCTTGGATGACAGCCAAGAGACCCAGTACTTC. Its protein is CASSLDDSQETQYF. V usage is TRBV5-8 and J usage is TRBJ2-5; D may be TRBD1 (5 bases). From germline, CDR1 is SGHTS and CDR2 YDEGEE. V dropped 0 bases and J dropped 1 base, with 7 bases sitting between them. The CDR3 has 14 amino acids.

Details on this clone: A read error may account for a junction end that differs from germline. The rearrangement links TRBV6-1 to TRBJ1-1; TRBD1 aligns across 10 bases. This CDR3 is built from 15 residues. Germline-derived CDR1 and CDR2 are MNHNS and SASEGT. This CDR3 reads CASNRQGAWNTGAFF. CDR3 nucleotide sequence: TGTGCCAGCAATAGACAGGGGGCCTGGAACACTGGAGCTTTCTTT.

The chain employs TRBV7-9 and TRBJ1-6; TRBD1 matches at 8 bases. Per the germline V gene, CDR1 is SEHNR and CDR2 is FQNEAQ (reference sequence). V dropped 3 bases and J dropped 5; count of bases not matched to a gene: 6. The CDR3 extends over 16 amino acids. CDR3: CASSLTGAVDNSPLHF. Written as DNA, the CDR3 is TGTGCCAGCAGCTTGACAGGGGCGGTGGATAATTCACCCCTCCACTTT.

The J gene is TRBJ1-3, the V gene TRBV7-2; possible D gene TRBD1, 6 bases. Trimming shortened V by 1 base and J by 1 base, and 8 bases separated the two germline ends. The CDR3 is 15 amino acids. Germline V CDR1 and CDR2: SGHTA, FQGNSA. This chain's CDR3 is CASSLGGQSGNTIYF. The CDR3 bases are TGTGCCAGCAGCTTAGGGGGGCAATCTGGAAACACCATATATTTT.

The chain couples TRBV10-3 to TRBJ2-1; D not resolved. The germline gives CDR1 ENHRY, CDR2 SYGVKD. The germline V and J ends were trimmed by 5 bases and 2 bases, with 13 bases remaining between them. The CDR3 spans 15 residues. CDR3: CAISRTAEPYNEQFF. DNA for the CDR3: TGTGCCATCAGTAGAACGGCGGAGCCCTACAATGAGCAGTTCTTC.

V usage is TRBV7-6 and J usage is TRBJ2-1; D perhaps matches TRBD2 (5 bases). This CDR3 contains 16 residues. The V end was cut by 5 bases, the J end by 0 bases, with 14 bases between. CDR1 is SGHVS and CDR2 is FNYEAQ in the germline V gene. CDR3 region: CASSGSWDSSYNEQFF. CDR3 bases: TGTGCCAGCAGCGGGAGTTGGGATAGCTCCTACAATGAGCAGTTCTTC.

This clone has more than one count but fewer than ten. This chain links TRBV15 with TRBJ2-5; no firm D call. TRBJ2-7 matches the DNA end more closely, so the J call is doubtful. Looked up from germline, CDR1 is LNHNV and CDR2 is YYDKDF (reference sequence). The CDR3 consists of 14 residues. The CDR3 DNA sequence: TGTGCCACCAGCAGAGAGGCGGAAGACTACGAGCAGTACTTC. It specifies CATSREAEDYEQYF.